This T cell receptor (beta chain) was identified in a study of OX40 agonist ivuxolimab in advanced cancers. Study-level background: The costimulatory receptor OX40 (CD134) was targeted by ivuxolimab, a fully human IgG2 agonistic monoclonal antibody. Intravenous ivuxolimab was administered to patients every 2 weeks at six dose levels: 0.01, 0.1, 0.3, 1.5, 3 and 10 mg/kg. Among the approximately 54 dose-escalation patients, around 20 had hepatocellular carcinoma, roughly 15 melanoma, 9 renal cell carcinoma and 9 head and neck cancer. The dose-escalation cohort was almost 85% male with a mean age of roughly 60 years, ranging from about 23 to 85. Patients were allowed to have had prior anti-PD-1, anti-PD-L1 or anti-CTLA-4 therapy, and 30% to 50% of the dose-escalation patients had previously received checkpoint inhibitors. Three dose-escalation patients achieved partial responses, one with hepatocellular carcinoma and two with cutaneous melanoma. Peripheral TCRbeta sequencing aimed to test whether ivuxolimab altered TCR sequence diversity and caused clonal T-cell expansion. The monotherapy dose-escalation portion (N of about 47 patients) of the phase I ivuxolimab trial is reported in the paper. The full study reports these points: At doses from 0.1 to 3.0 mg/kg, clonal expansion was seen in both CD4+ and CD8+ blood T cells between baseline and week 6. The antigen specificity of the clonally expanded peripheral T cells was not determined. Low levels of normalized T-cell clonal expansion were also seen in some nonresponding patients. In the 0.1-3.0 mg/kg groups, partial responders had among the lowest normalized peripheral clonal expansion, particularly in CD8+ T cells. After ivuxolimab, CD8+ T cells had more expanded clones than CD4+ T cells on average.

The trial excluded patients who had a history of autoimmune disease or who were on systemic immunosuppression. In every dose cohort, peripheral blood was drawn for TCR sequencing at baseline, cycle 4 day 1, and cycle 7 day 1. Samples came from an open-label, multicenter, first-in-human phase I dose-escalation trial of ivuxolimab. The trial enrolled adults with locally advanced or metastatic head and neck squamous cell, hepatocellular, melanoma or renal cell carcinoma. Before TCR sequencing, CD4+ T cells and CD8+ T cells from peripheral blood were sorted into separate populations. On this clone itself: The antigen it binds to is not known. The input lacks base qualities; no much larger clone sits a single base away.

Reading from cysteine to phenylalanine, the CDR3 counts 14 amino acids. Kept here is only the CDR3 DNA, which spans 42 bases and is read in frame from base 1. CDR1 MNHNS and CDR2 SASEGT were looked up in the germline V gene. V loses 6 bases, J loses 4 bases, and the germline ends lie 13 bases apart. For sequencing of the TCRbeta CDR3 region, genomic DNA was extracted from the sorted cells. The immunoSEQ Assay was used for sequencing of TCRbeta CDR3 regions. TCRdb provides this immuneACCESS table in a form limited to in-frame rearrangements. Some clones are lacking; in checked studies, under half of them reflect an unresolved V gene, and why the rest are absent is not known. In this sample the table shows under 80,000 clones, about 91% of which occur a single time. The ten largest clones capture around 2% of the sample.

The V gene is TRBV6-1 and the J gene is TRBJ1-5; no D gene can be assigned with confidence. This clonotype was sampled from an adult with an advanced solid tumor such as melanoma, head and neck, liver or kidney cancer. The sequences come from CD4+ or CD8+ T cells sorted from blood, collected in a trial of the OX40 agonist ivuxolimab. The DNA reads as follows: TGTGCCAGCAGCCCTACGGGGTCAAATCAGCCCCAGCATTTT. Its protein product is CASSPTGSNQPQHF.